The present T cell receptor (beta chain) was sequenced within a study of siplizumab effects on memory and regulatory T cells. Study-level results: Mean Treg-derived proportions of mappable alloreactive CD4+ clones were around 72% for siplizumab and around 30% for controls. Naive T cells looked more diverse than memory cells, and they looked like major contributors to the alloresponse.

Data came from immunoSEQ multiplex PCR; TCRdb stores just in-frame clones and leaves some out. Among about 72,000 clones listed, less than 95% were seen once. Worth noting for this clone: Its matching antigen is unknown.

There are 12 residues in the CDR3. The germline CDR1 and CDR2 sequences are SGDLS and YYNGEE. Trimming took off 4 bases at V and 2 bases at J, with 3 bases between the two ends. This clonotype originated in a human donor in good health. Material: CD8+ T cells sorted from blood. The V gene is TRBV9, the J gene TRBJ2-2; D gene ambiguous. The CDR3 reads CASSLNTGELFF. The CDR3 region has the DNA TGTGCCAGCAGCCTAAACACCGGGGAGCTGTTTTTT. The full variable domain, its missing parts supplied by reference TRBV9 and TRBJ2-2, is DSGVTQTPKHLITATGQRVTLRCSPRSGDLSVYWYQQSLDQGLQFLIQYYNGEERAKGNILERFSAQQFPDLHSELNLSSLELGDSALYFCASSLNTGELFFGEGSRLTVL.